The 25 T cell receptor beta chains given below trace back to one sample, sequenced in a study of T cell responses to AZD1222 COVID-19 vaccine. Repertoires were generated with immunoSEQ multiplex PCR, while TCRdb's copy carries only in-frame clones and drops some. The sample gives about 110,000 clones, 87% of which show up once; 4% to 5.5% is in the top ten. The sequences come from peripheral blood, collected on day 0 of AZD1222 vaccination. Source of these receptors: an adult in good health.

This chain connects TRBV6-2 or TRBV6-3 to TRBJ1-5; D is undetermined. Trimming stripped 3 bases from V and 5 bases from J, with 8 bases between. Germline V gene sequence: CDR1 MNHEY, CDR2 SVGEGT. There are 13 residues in the CDR3. The CDR3 DNA reads as TGTGCCAGCAGTTATGGGAGAGATCAGCCCCAGCATTTT. Its translation is CASSYGRDQPQHF.

The V and J genes are TRBV25-1 and TRBJ1-4; TRBD1 agrees at 7 bases. The germline V gene has CDR1 MGHDK and CDR2 SYGVNS. CDR3 length: 15 amino acids. J gave up 8 bases and V 0 bases, and 6 bases lay outside the gene matches. The CDR3 region has the DNA TGTGCCAGCAGTGAATACAACAGGGGAAGCGAAAAACTGTTTTTT. This translates into CASSEYNRGSEKLFF.

The gene calls are TRBV29-1 and TRBJ2-6; the D is unclear. Trimming removed 6 bases from V and 1 base from J, with 13 bases in between. In germline, CDR1 is SQVTM, CDR2 ANQGSEA. CDR3 length: 15 residues. CDR3 sequence (DNA): TGCAGCGTAGCACAGACCAAATCTGGGGCCAACGTCCTGACTTTC. This gives the protein CSVAQTKSGANVLTF. Combining the CDR3 with reference TRBV29-1 and TRBJ2-6 gives the whole variable domain SAVISQKPSRDICQRGTSLTIQCQVDSQVTMMFWYRQQPGQSLTLIATANQGSEATYESGFVIDKFPISRPNLTFSTLTVSNMSPEDSSIYLCSVAQTKSGANVLTFGAGSRLTVL.

The V and J genes are TRBV7-9 and TRBJ2-7; no firm D call. The CDR3 loop spans 11 amino acids. The ends were cut back, 4 bases at V and 5 bases at J, with 6 bases in the middle. Germline V gene sequence: CDR1 SEHNR, CDR2 FQNEAQ (reference sequence). Written as DNA, the CDR3 is TGTGCCAGCAGCTCTAACCACGAGCAGTACTTC. Amino acid sequence: CASSSNHEQYF.

The sample holds a few counts of this clone. The V and J genes are TRBV30 and TRBJ2-2, with 8 nucleotides matching TRBD1. The CDR3 consists of 15 residues. CDR1 is GTSNPN, CDR2 SVGIG, per germline (reference sequence). The ends lost 1 base at V and 3 bases at J; junction bases unmatched: 4. Here the CDR3 DNA reads TGTGCCTGGAGTGGACAGGGGTTGGACACCGGGGAGCTGTTTTTT. The encoded protein is CAWSGQGLDTGELFF.

The chain couples TRBV6-6 to TRBJ2-2; either TRBD1 or TRBD2 may fit D (6 bases each). V was pared by 4 bases and J by 7 bases, with 13 bases between. Germline V gives CDR1 MNHNY, CDR2 SVGAGI (reference sequence). CDR3 size: 14 residues. The CDR3 sequence is CASSFRGLNGELFF. Here the CDR3 DNA reads TGTGCCAGCAGTTTTCGGGGGCTGAACGGGGAGCTGTTTTTT.

The genes are TRBV12-3 or TRBV12-4 and TRBJ2-5; no clear D. V was trimmed by 5 bases and J by 1 base, leaving 8 bases between them. The CDR3 has 13 amino acids. CDR3 sequence: CASSPDTQETQYF. DNA for the CDR3: TGTGCCAGCAGTCCCGACACCCAAGAGACCCAGTACTTC.

The chain recombines TRBV15 with TRBJ2-7; weak D call: TRBD1 (7 bases). The CDR3 is 14 amino acids. The V gene lost 3 bases and the J gene lost 6 bases, with 15 bases spanning the gap. Germline values: CDR1 LNHNV, CDR2 YYDKDF (reference sequence). The CDR3, as DNA: TGTGCCACCAGCAGGGAGGGGGCTTGGGGCGAGCAGTACTTC. This gives the protein CATSREGAWGEQYF. The full variable domain, in which reference TRBV15 and TRBJ2-7 provide the parts outside the CDR3, is DAMVIQNPRYQVTQFGKPVTLSCSQTLNHNVMYWYQQKSSQAPKLLFHYYDKDFNNEADTPDNFQSRRPNTSFCFLDIRSPGLGDTAMYLCATSREGAWGEQYFGPGTRLTVT.

The chain has TRBV5-4 and TRBJ1-1; 7 bases fit TRBD1. The CDR3 length is 15 residues. The germline V gene has CDR1 SGHNT and CDR2 YYREEE (reference sequence). Trimming cost V 7 bases and J 0 bases; bases outside gene matches: 9. The CDR3 region is CASSRQGGMNTEAFF. In DNA form, the CDR3 reads TGTGCCAGCTCCCGACAGGGCGGGATGAACACTGAAGCTTTCTTT.

The chain employs TRBV9 and TRBJ2-7; D is perhaps TRBD2 (6 bases). V was pared by 0 bases and J by 2 bases, with 15 bases between. Germline values: CDR1 SGDLS, CDR2 YYNGEE. The CDR3 is 16 residues long. CDR3 nucleotides: TGTGCCAGCAGCGTAGATATGTGGGGGGATGCCTACGAGCAGTACTTC. Residues: CASSVDMWGDAYEQYF.

The chain uses TRBV19 and TRBJ1-5; 8 nucleotides match TRBD1. Germline V lookup: CDR1 LNHDA, CDR2 SQIVND (reference sequence). Unmatched junction bases numbered 6, after V lost 10 bases and J lost 7 bases. The CDR3 totals 12 residues. The CDR3 nucleotides read TGTGCCACGGACAGGGCTGGGCAGCCCCAGCATTTT. Translating it yields CATDRAGQPQHF.

This clone was found once. CDR3 in amino acids: CASSLERGVGQPQHF. The CDR3 DNA is TGTGCCAGTAGTCTCGAGAGGGGGGTTGGACAGCCCCAGCATTTT. The chain carries TRBV19 and TRBJ1-5; maybe TRBD1 (6 bases). V dropped 5 bases and J dropped 7 bases, with 18 bases sitting between them. CDR3 length equals 15 residues. Germline assignment: CDR1 LNHDA and CDR2 SQIVND (reference sequence).

V gene TRBV3-1 (or the pseudogene TRBV3-2) combines with J gene TRBJ1-1; no clear D. Germline CDR1 and CDR2: LGHDT and YNNKEL (reference sequence). Trimming left V 0 bases short and J 1 base short, with 9 bases between. There are 15 residues in the CDR3. This CDR3 reads CASSQEGSGNTEAFF. DNA of the CDR3: TGTGCCAGCAGCCAAGAGGGATCGGGGAACACTGAAGCTTTCTTT.

V is TRBV29-1 and J is TRBJ1-1, with D perhaps matching TRBD1 (6 bases). This CDR3 region has 13 residues. V was clipped by 4 bases and J by 5 bases, with 14 bases between them. Looked up from germline, CDR1 is SQVTM and CDR2 is ANQGSEA. DNA for the CDR3: TGCAGCGTTGGGGGGGGCAGAGGGACTGAAGCTTTCTTT. It codes for CSVGGGRGTEAFF.

This sequence joins TRBV28 and TRBJ2-3; a weak D match, TRBD1 (5 bases). Trimming took 6 bases from V and 5 from J, leaving 21 bases between them. Germline V gene sequence: CDR1 MDHEN, CDR2 SYDVKM. The CDR3 is 16 residues long. CDR3 sequence reads: CASSVDSTDWRDTQYF. CDR3 in DNA: TGTGCCAGCAGCGTCGACAGTACGGATTGGCGAGATACGCAGTATTTT.

This chain links TRBV30 with TRBJ2-7, with a tentative D call TRBD2 (6 bases). The CDR3 runs to 17 residues. In germline, CDR1 is GTSNPN, CDR2 SVGIG (reference sequence). Between the trimmed V and J ends, which lost 2 bases and 2 bases, there was a span of 22 bases. As DNA, the CDR3 is TGTGCCTGGAGTCAAAAAGGCGGGACTCCTGCCCCCTACGAGCAGTACTTC. Its protein is CAWSQKGGTPAPYEQYF.

The chain couples TRBV5-1 to TRBJ1-1, with D maybe TRBD1 (6 bases). The CDR3 is 16 amino acids. Germline V gene sequence: CDR1 SGHRS, CDR2 YFSETQ. Trimming cost V 7 bases and J 3 bases, with 22 bases left between them. CDR3 residues: CASFHGLGGPDTEAFF. The CDR3 bases are TGCGCCAGCTTCCATGGTTTGGGGGGCCCGGACACTGAAGCTTTCTTT.

This chain uses TRBV3-1 (or the pseudogene TRBV3-2) with TRBJ1-4; D is uncertain. The CDR3 covers 12 residues. In germline, CDR1 is LGHDT, CDR2 YNNKEL (reference sequence). Deletions cut 4 bases from V and 5 bases from J, with 5 bases between. CDR3 DNA: TGTGCCAGCAGCCCCACAAATGAAAAACTGTTTTTT. This codes for CASSPTNEKLFF.

This chain joins TRBV11-3 and TRBJ1-1, with D maybe TRBD1 (6 bases). The CDR3 totals 14 residues. V lost 5 bases and J lost 4, with 14 bases in between. The germline V gene has CDR1 SGHNT and CDR2 YENEEA. As DNA, the CDR3 is TGTGCCAGCAGCCAACCTGGACAGACCACTGAAGCTTTCTTT. This gives the protein CASSQPGQTTEAFF.

The rearrangement joins TRBV3-1 (or the pseudogene TRBV3-2) to TRBJ1-4; a weak D match, TRBD1 (5 bases). Germline V lookup: CDR1 LGHDT, CDR2 YNNKEL (reference sequence). The CDR3 is 14 amino acids. V lost 4 bases to trimming and J lost 4 bases, with 10 bases between them. This CDR3 reads CASSLQGLNEKLFF. CDR3 coding DNA: TGTGCCAGCAGCCTCCAGGGCCTTAATGAAAAACTGTTTTTT.

The chain recombines TRBV7-3 with TRBJ2-5; TRBD2 matches at 12 bases. The CDR3 covers 19 residues. CDR1 SGHTA and CDR2 FQGTGA come from the germline V gene. Trimming at V came to 1 base and at J to 4 bases, leaving 13 bases not matched to a gene. CDR3: CASSLNPQTSGGTGETQYF. The DNA of the CDR3 is TGTGCCAGCAGCTTAAATCCCCAGACTAGCGGGGGTACAGGAGAGACCCAGTACTTC.

V is TRBV5-4 and J is TRBJ2-5; 8 bases are a match to TRBD2. This CDR3 contains 16 residues. With V trimmed by 4 bases and J by 4 bases, 12 bases remained unmatched. Looked up from germline, CDR1 is SGHNT and CDR2 is YYREEE (reference sequence). The CDR3 nucleotides read TGTGCCAGCAGCCCCCCCCCGGCGGGGGGAGGAGAGACCCAGTACTTC. Protein: CASSPPPAGGGETQYF. Full variable domain (missing parts from reference TRBV5-4 and TRBJ2-5): ETGVTQSPTHLIKTRGQQVTLRCSSQSGHNTVSWYQQALGQGPQFIFQYYREEENGRGNFPPRFSGLQFPNYSSELNVNALELDDSALYLCASSPPPAGGGETQYFGPGTRLLVL.

The CDR3 here is CASTPGSGQPQHF. The DNA of the CDR3 is TGTGCCAGTACCCCAGGGAGTGGTCAGCCCCAGCATTTT. The chain employs TRBV19 and TRBJ1-5, with D maybe TRBD1 (5 bases). CDR1 is LNHDA, CDR2 SQIVND, per germline (reference sequence). V was pared by 7 bases and J by 6 bases, with 13 bases between. CDR3 length equals 13 residues.

This clone was counted once. The chain uses TRBV5-1 and TRBJ1-5; TRBD1 matches at 7 bases. J was trimmed by 10 bases and V by 0 bases; bases with no gene match: 7. The CDR3 spans 14 residues. Germline V gene sequence: CDR1 SGHRS, CDR2 YFSETQ. CDR3 amino acids: CASSLVPGGYPQHF. Here the CDR3 DNA reads TGCGCCAGCAGCTTGGTACCAGGGGGGTACCCCCAGCATTTT.

The rearrangement uses TRBV19 and TRBJ2-7; D might be TRBD2 (6 bases). Deletions cut 5 bases from V and 5 bases from J, with 19 bases between. The CDR3 has 15 residues. Germline loops: CDR1 LNHDA, CDR2 SQIVND (reference sequence). CDR3 nucleotide sequence: TGTGCCAGTAGTCAGTGGGGAGGAGCTGGGAACGAGCAGTACTTC. It encodes CASSQWGGAGNEQYF. Based on the CDR3 plus reference TRBV19 and TRBJ2-7, the full variable domain is DGGITQSPKYLFRKEGQNVTLSCEQNLNHDAMYWYRQDPGQGLRLIYYSQIVNDFQKGDIAEGYSVSREKKESFPLTVTSAQKNPTAFYLCASSQWGGAGNEQYFGPGTRLTVT.